This T cell receptor (beta chain) is drawn from a study of identical twins. Study conclusions and caveats: Out-of-frame alpha sequences common to twins exhibited a surplus of low generation probability.

Notes on this clonotype: Its matching antigen is unknown.

Via MiXCR, TCRdb re-called the 5' RACE reads, giving one row per CDR3 protein. Here the sample spans about 490,000 distinct CDR3 sequences, roughly 15% being singletons. This CDR3 comprises 12 residues. The V segment lost 6 bases and the J segment 6 bases; nucleotides outside the gene matches: 6. Looked up from germline, CDR1 is SQVTM and CDR2 is ANQGSEA. This sample was shared with a second study, whose subject was yellow fever vaccine responses in identical twins.

This TCR came from a woman under 30 in good health. What was sequenced was CD4+ T cells sorted from blood. The chain combines TRBV29-1 with TRBJ2-7; TRBD1 matches 9 bases. The CDR3 bases are TGCAGCGTCGGGGACAGGGTGGTCGAGCAGTACTTC. This codes for CSVGDRVVEQYF.